The present TCR beta chain was sequenced within a study of read filtering for tumor transcriptome and immune sequencing (dated by TCRdb to about 2020). For the study in its entirety: The cohort was composed of about 16 male and some 15 female patients, with a mean age of roughly 70 years and an age range of about 47 to 85. Whole-transcriptome libraries were prepared with the TruSeq RNA Access Library Prep Kit after DNase treatment. Using the same bone marrow samples, the study ran both targeted immune repertoire sequencing and bulk whole-transcriptome sequencing and then compared the TCR repertoires from each method. As a main aim, a read-filtering strategy for immune repertoire data was addressed, with the specific question being whether clonotypes supported by a single read should be removed. By revised international staging, about 8 patients were R-ISS I, under 20 were R-ISS II and roughly 7 were R-ISS III. Per sample, about 3.5 to 11 million TCR-region mapped reads were obtained with IR-seq, compared with only about 85 to 1,400 with RNA-seq. Study-wide findings and limitations: Single-read clonotypes made up 80% to 85% of clonotypes but only approximately 4% of total reads in IR-seq, compared with approximately 70% of clonotypes and around 41% of reads in RNA-seq. Removing single-read clonotypes increased the correlation between IR-seq and RNA-seq shared clonotype proportions. Clonotypes were captured by IR-seq at much higher depth and more reliably than by RNA-seq, and smaller IR-seq throughput was sufficient for identification of most shared clonotypes. The sorted CD138-negative fraction was not purified T cells but a mixed bone marrow immune population.

Every patient had bone marrow sampled at the time of active disease. Isolation of bone marrow mononuclear cells was performed by Ficoll-Hypaque density gradient centrifugation. Myeloma plasma cells were removed and CD138-negative cells were obtained by negative selection following labeling with CD138 magnetic microbeads on a MACS separator. Flow cytometry on an Attune NxT with CD138 antibodies was used to check the purity of the isolated cells. Total RNA was extracted using TRIzol reagent and was quantified on a NanoDrop spectrophotometer. For each patient, the CD138-negative bone marrow sample underwent paired RNA-seq and IR-seq. The CDR3 has 15 amino acids, counting the end cysteine and phenylalanine. Only the CDR3 portion is preserved as DNA: 45 bases, with reading frame beginning at the first base. CDR1 and CDR2 are read off the germline V gene (reference sequence) as SEHNR and FQNEAQ. The V and J ends are trimmed by 4 bases and 4 bases, leaving 16 bases between them.

TCR libraries were built from about 400 ng RNA with the Immunoverse kit, using molecular barcoded adaptors covering alpha/delta and beta/gamma chains. TCR library preparation was performed with the same RNA that was used for transcriptome sequencing. Sequencing of the TCR libraries was done on an Illumina HiSeq 4000 with 2 x 150 cycles. The paper's processing steps were these. Using MiXCR, which included quality filtering and error correction, TCR reads were aligned to human V, D, J and C references and then assembled into CDR3 clonotypes. The tcR package in R was used to analyze clonotype counts and gene usage diversity. For inspection of raw mapping reads, RNA-seq reads were mapped by STAR aligner version 2.5.3a onto GRCh37 of the human genome. To test how sequencing depth affects detected clonotypes, IR-seq fastq files were randomly downsampled with Seqtk 1.3. TCRdb cleaned the public reads at Q25 with fastp, built clones with MiXCR and kept in-frame beta chains. Rows with a matching CDR3 protein are joined into one entry that keeps the most common DNA and genes. The V and J calls here are based on TCRdb, not the publication. This sample is represented by roughly 130,000 distinct CDR3 sequences; over 10% of them were singletons. The top ten clones comprise more than 9.5% of the sample.

This clonotype was detected ten times or more. Its antigen is not yet known. One base away there is no much larger clone; base qualities are not given. This TCR derives from a donor at least 40 years old with multiple myeloma. The sequencing input was a population of CD138-negative cells sorted from bone marrow. The cell subset or site label corresponds to: bone marrow mononuclear cells depleted of CD138+ plasma/myeloma cells by negative magnetic selection. The chain couples TRBV7-9 to TRBJ1-1, and TRBD1 may be the D gene, going by 5 matching bases. The sequenced DNA: TGTGCCAGCAGCTCCCGACAGCCAATAGGCACTGAAGCTTTCTTT. It translates to CASSSRQPIGTEAFF.